One and the same sample provided the 3 T cell receptor beta chains below, sequenced in a study of the immune and genomic landscape of osteosarcoma. This table comes from immunoSEQ multiplex PCR, and its TCRdb copy is limited to in-frame clones, with some not included. The sample shows roughly 4,900 clones, less than 75% of them seen only once. Primary, local recurrence and metastasis osteosarcoma tumors were taken after treatment from poor-prognosis patients. The sequencing sample was made of osteosarcoma tumor tissue from the femur. Receptors were obtained from a human donor with osteosarcoma.

The rearrangement joins TRBV18 to TRBJ1-6, with D maybe TRBD1 (5 bases). The CDR3 has 15 amino acids. Germline V gene data show CDR1 as KGHSH and CDR2 as LQKENI. V lost 3 bases to trimming and J lost 5 bases, with 11 bases between them. The CDR3 is CASSPKVGDNSPLHF. The CDR3 coding sequence is TGTGCCAGCTCACCGAAAGTAGGGGATAATTCACCCCTCCACTTT.

This clone was counted between two and nine times. The chain is built from TRBV7-2 and TRBJ2-7, with TRBD2 identical over 8 bases. The V and J ends lost 3 bases and 2 bases, in that order; junction bases with no gene match: 6. CDR1 SGHTA and CDR2 FQGNSA come from the germline V gene. The CDR3 is 15 residues long. CDR3 bases: TGTGCCAGCAGCTTCCAAGCGGGAGCTGCCTACGAGCAGTACTTC. Translated: CASSFQAGAAYEQYF.

This clone was counted a single time. The V gene is TRBV6-6, the J gene TRBJ2-1; D unresolved. Trimming took off 6 bases at V and 9 bases at J, with 12 bases between the two ends. The V gene's germline CDR1 is MNHNY and CDR2 SVGAGI (reference sequence). The CDR3 is made up of 12 amino acids. CDR3 sequence: CASSPRPGEQFF. The CDR3 DNA reads TGTGCCAGCAGCCCAAGGCCGGGTGAGCAGTTCTTC.